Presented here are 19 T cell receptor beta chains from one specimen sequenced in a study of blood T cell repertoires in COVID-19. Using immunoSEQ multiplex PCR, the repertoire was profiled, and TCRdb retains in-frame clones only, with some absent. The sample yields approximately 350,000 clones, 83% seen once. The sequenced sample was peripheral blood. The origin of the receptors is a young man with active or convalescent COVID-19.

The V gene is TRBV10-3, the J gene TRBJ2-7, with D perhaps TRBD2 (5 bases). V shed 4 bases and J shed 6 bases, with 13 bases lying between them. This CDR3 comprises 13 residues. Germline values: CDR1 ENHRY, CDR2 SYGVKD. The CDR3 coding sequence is TGTGCCATCAGTGCCGGGGAAGGCGCCGAGCAGTACTTC. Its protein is CAISAGEGAEQYF.

In nucleotides, the CDR3 is TGTGCCAGTAGTCCCCTTGGGTGGGGGCGAGGCGAGCAGTACTTC. Encoded protein: CASSPLGWGRGEQYF. The J gene is TRBJ2-7, the V gene TRBV19; tentative D call: TRBD1 (6 bases). This CDR3 has 15 amino acids. From germline, CDR1 is LNHDA and CDR2 SQIVND (reference sequence). Trimming left V 5 bases short and J 6 bases short, with 20 bases between.

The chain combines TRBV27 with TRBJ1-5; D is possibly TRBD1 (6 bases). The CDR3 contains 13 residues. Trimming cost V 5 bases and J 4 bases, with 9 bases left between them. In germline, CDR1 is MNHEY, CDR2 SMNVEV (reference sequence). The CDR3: CASSTGRNQPQHF. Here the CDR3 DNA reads TGTGCCAGCAGTACAGGGAGAAATCAGCCCCAGCATTTT.

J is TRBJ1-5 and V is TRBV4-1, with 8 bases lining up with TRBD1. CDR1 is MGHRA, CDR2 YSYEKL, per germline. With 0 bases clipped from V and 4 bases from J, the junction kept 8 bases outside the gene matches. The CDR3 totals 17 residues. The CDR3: CASSQDRDRGPNQPQHF. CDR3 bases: TGCGCCAGCAGCCAAGATCGAGACAGGGGCCCAAATCAGCCCCAGCATTTT.

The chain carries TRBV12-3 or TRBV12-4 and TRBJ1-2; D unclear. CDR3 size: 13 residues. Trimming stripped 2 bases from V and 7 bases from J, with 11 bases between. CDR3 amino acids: CASSLSSGVGYTF. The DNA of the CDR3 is TGTGCCAGCAGTTTAAGCAGTGGAGTTGGCTACACCTTC.

CDR3 region: CASSSPTLAGRLNEQFF. As DNA, the CDR3 is TGTGCCAGCAGCTCTCCCACCCTAGCGGGAAGGCTCAATGAGCAGTTCTTC. V is TRBV7-6 and J is TRBJ2-1; 9 positions agree with TRBD2. From germline, CDR1 is SGHVS and CDR2 FNYEAQ. V was clipped by 4 bases and J by 6 bases; unmatched bases: 13. The CDR3 sequence is 17 residues long.

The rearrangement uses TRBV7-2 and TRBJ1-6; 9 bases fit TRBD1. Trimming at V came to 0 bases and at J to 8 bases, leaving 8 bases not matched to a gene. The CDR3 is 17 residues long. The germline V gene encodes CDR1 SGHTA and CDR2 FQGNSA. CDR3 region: CASSLAGLGQGYSPLHF. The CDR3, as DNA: TGTGCCAGCAGCTTAGCGGGTTTGGGACAGGGTTATTCACCCCTCCACTTT.

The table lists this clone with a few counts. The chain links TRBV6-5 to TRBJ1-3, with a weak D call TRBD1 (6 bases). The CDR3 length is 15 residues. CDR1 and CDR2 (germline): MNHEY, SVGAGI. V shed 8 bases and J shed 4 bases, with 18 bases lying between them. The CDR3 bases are TGTGCCAGCCCCACCAAGGGGGTGCCCGGAAACACCATATATTTT. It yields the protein CASPTKGVPGNTIYF.

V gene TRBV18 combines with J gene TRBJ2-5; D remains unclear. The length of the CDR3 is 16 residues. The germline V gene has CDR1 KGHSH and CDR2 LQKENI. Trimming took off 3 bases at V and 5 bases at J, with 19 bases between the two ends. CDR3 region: CASSPSRHSQAETQYF. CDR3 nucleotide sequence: TGTGCCAGCTCACCGAGCCGACATTCCCAGGCGGAGACCCAGTACTTC.

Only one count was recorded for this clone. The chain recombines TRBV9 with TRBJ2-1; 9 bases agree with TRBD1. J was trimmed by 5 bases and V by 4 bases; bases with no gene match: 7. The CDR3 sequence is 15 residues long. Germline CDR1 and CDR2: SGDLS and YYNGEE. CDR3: CASSPGQGLNNEQFF. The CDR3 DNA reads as TGTGCCAGCAGCCCAGGACAGGGGCTGAACAATGAGCAGTTCTTC.

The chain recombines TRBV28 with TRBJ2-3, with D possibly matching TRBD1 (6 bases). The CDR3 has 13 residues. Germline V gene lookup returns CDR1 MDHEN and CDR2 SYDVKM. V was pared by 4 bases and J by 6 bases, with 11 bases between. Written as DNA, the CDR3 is TGTGCCAGCAGTTGGCACAGGGCGGATACGCAGTATTTT. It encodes CASSWHRADTQYF. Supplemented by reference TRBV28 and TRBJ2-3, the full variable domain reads DVKVTQSSRYLVKRTGEKVFLECVQDMDHENMFWYRQDPGLGLRLIYFSYDVKMKEKGDIPEGYSVSREKKERFSLILESASTNQTSMYLCASSWHRADTQYFGPGTRLTVL.

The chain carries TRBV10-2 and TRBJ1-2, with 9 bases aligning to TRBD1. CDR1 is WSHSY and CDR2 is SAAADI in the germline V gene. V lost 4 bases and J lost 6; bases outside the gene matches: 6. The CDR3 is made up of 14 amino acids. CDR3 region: CASSAPGQGDGYTF. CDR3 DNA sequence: TGCGCCAGCAGTGCTCCGGGACAGGGCGATGGCTACACCTTC.

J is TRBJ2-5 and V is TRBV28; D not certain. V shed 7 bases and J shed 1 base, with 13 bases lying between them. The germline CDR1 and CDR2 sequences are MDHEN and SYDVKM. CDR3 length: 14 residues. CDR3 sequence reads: CASTRSSFQETQYF. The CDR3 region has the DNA TGTGCCAGCACTAGGTCGTCGTTCCAAGAGACCCAGTACTTC. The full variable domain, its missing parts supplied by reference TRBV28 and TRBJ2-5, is DVKVTQSSRYLVKRTGEKVFLECVQDMDHENMFWYRQDPGLGLRLIYFSYDVKMKEKGDIPEGYSVSREKKERFSLILESASTNQTSMYLCASTRSSFQETQYFGPGTRLLVL.

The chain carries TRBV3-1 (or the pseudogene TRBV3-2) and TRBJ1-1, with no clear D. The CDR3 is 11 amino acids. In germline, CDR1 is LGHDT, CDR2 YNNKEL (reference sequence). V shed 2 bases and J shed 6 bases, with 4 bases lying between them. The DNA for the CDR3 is TGTGCCAGCAGCCAATCCGCTGAAGCTTTCTTT. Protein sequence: CASSQSAEAFF.

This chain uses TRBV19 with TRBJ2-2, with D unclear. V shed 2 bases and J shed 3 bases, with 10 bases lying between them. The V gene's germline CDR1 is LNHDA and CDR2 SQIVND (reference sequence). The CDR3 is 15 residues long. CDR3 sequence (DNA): TGTGCCAGTAGTATACTGGCAGACTACACCGGGGAGCTGTTTTTT. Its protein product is CASSILADYTGELFF.

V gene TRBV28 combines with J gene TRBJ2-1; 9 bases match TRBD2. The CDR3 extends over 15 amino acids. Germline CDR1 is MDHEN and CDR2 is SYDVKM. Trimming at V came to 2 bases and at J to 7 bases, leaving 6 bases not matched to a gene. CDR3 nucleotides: TGTGCCAGCAGTTTAGGCGGGAGGGCCACGAATGAGCAGTTCTTC. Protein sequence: CASSLGGRATNEQFF.

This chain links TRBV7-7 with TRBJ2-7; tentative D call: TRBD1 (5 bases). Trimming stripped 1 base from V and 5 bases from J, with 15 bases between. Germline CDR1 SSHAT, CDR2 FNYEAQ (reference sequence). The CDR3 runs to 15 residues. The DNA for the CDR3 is TGTGCCAGCAGCTTAGAAACAGGAAGTATCCACGAGCAGTACTTC. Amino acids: CASSLETGSIHEQYF.

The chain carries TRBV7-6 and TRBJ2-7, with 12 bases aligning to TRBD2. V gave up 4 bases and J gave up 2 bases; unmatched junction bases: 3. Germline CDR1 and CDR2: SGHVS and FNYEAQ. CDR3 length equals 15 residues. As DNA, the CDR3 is TGTGCCAGCAGCTCAAGACTAGCGGGAGCCTACGAGCAGTACTTC. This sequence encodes CASSSRLAGAYEQYF.

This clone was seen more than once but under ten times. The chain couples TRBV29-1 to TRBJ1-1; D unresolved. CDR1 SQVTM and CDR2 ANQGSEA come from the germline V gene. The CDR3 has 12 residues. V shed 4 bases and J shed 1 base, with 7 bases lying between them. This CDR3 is CSVGRWNTEAFF. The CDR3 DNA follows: TGCAGCGTTGGGCGGTGGAACACTGAAGCTTTCTTT.